This is a list of T cell receptor beta chains from one sample in a study of OX40 agonist ivuxolimab in advanced cancers. The assay was immunoSEQ multiplex PCR, and TCRdb's table has in-frame clones only and misses some. The table lists fewer than 75,000 clones, roughly 87% of them singletons, with approximately 3% in the top ten. The sequencing here drew on CD4+ or CD8+ T cells sorted from blood, taken in a trial of the OX40 agonist ivuxolimab. The receptor source for this set is an adult with an advanced solid tumor such as melanoma, head and neck, liver or kidney cancer. The CDR3 runs from the conserved cysteine through the conserved F or W. Fields, in order: D gene, clone size, V gene, J gene, CDR3 DNA, CDR3 protein. D genes are given only for firm matches. Rows give clone size only sometimes, using once, few, many, or a class for an expanded clone.

-	-	TRBV27	TRBJ1-1	TGTGCCAGCAGTTTAAGGGCACCAGGGCGGAGTAATTTTGGTAACACTGAAGCTTTCTTT	CASSLRAPGRSNFGNTEAFF
-	once	TRBV11-2	TRBJ2-1	TGTGCCAGCAGCTTAGGGCAATTTGAGCAGTTCTTC	CASSLGQFEQFF
TRBD2	few	TRBV15	TRBJ2-7	TGTGCCACCAGCCTCCAGCGGGAGGGTTACGAGCAGTACTTC	CATSLQREGYEQYF
TRBD2	medium-sized	TRBV27	TRBJ2-7	TGTGCCAGCAGTTCCACCCCTAGCGGGAGGGTGCACGAGCAGTACTTC	CASSSTPSGRVHEQYF
TRBD2	-	TRBV29-1	TRBJ2-7	TGCAGCGCGGGGACTAGCGGGAACGATCGGCAGTACTTC	CSAGTSGNDRQYF
-	-	TRBV10-2	TRBJ2-7	TGCGCCAGCAGCGGACAATTTTACGAGCAGTACTTC	CASSGQFYEQYF
-	-	TRBV10-3	TRBJ2-5	TGTGCCATCAGAACCCCAGGGGGGGAGACCCAGTACTTC	CAIRTPGGETQYF
TRBD1	once	TRBV7-9	TRBJ1-1	TGTGCCAGCAGCTTATTTGGGCAGGGGGGGACTGAAGCTTTCTTT	CASSLFGQGGTEAFF
-	-	TRBV27	TRBJ1-1	TGTGCCAGCAGTTTGATTGATAGCTTGAACACTGAAGCTTTCTTT	CASSLIDSLNTEAFF
-	-	TRBV30	TRBJ2-7	TGTGCCTGGAGTGTAGAACGGATGCGTGAGCAGTACTTC	CAWSVERMREQYF
-	-	TRBV16	TRBJ1-4	TGTGCCAGCACCGCCGGCCCAACCCTGGAAAAACTGTTTTTT	CASTAGPTLEKLFF
TRBD2	-	TRBV11-2	TRBJ2-3	TGTGCCAGCAGCCCTGACGGGAGCGGGAGGTGGGCAGATACGCAGTATTTT	CASSPDGSGRWADTQYF
-	-	TRBV7-9	TRBJ2-1	TGTGCCAGCAGCTTAAGGTTGGGCAATGAGCAGTTCTTC	CASSLRLGNEQFF
-	few	TRBV10-1	TRBJ1-5	TGCGCCAGTGGGGGGCAAGGCAATCAGCCCCAGCATTTT	CASGGQGNQPQHF
TRBD2	-	TRBV30	TRBJ2-1	TGTGCCTGGAGTATGACTAGCGGGAGATTTTTCTTC	CAWSMTSGRFFF
TRBD1	-	TRBV7-2	TRBJ2-7	TGTGCCAGCAGCTCCCCGCGGGACAGGGCCTACGAGCAGTACTTC	CASSSPRDRAYEQYF
-	-	TRBV5-1	TRBJ2-2	TGCGCCAGCAGGGCGGAGCTGAACACCGGGGAGCTGTTTTTT	CASRAELNTGELFF
TRBD1	-	TRBV5-1	TRBJ2-5	TGCGCCAGCACTATGGGACAGGGAACAGAGACCCAGTACTTC	CASTMGQGTETQYF